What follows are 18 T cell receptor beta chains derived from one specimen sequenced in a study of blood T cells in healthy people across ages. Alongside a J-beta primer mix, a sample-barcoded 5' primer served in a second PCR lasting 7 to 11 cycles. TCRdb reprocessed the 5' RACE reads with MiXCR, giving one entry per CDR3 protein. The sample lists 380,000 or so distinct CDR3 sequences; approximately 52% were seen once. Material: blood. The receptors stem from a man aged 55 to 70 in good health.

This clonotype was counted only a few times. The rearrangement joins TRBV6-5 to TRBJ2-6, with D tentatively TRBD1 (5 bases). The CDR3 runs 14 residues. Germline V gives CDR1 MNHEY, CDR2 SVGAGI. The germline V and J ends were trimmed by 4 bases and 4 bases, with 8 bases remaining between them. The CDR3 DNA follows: TGTGCCAGCAGTTGGACAATAGGGGCCAACGTCCTGACTTTC. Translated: CASSWTIGANVLTF.

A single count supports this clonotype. The CDR3 DNA is TGTGCCAGCAGACAGGGAGCCACTGAAGCTTTCTTT. It yields the protein CASRQGATEAFF. The J gene is TRBJ1-1, the V gene TRBV27, with D perhaps matching TRBD1 (6 bases). Deletions cut 6 bases from V and 4 bases from J, with 9 bases between. Looked up from germline, CDR1 is MNHEY and CDR2 is SMNVEV (reference sequence). The CDR3 loop spans 12 amino acids.

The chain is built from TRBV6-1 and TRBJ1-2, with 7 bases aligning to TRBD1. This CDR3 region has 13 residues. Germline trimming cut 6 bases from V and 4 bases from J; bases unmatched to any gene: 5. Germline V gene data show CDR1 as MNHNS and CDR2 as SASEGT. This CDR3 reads CASRAGDSYGYTF. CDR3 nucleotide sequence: TGTGCCAGCAGGGCAGGGGACAGCTATGGCTACACCTTC.

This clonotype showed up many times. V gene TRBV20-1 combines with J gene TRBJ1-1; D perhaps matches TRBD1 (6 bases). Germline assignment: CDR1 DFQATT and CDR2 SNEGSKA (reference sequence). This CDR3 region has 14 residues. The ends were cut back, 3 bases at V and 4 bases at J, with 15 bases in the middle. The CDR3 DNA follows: TGCAGTGCTAGGAGGGGGGCCGGCGGCACTGAAGCTTTCTTT. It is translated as CSARRGAGGTEAFF.

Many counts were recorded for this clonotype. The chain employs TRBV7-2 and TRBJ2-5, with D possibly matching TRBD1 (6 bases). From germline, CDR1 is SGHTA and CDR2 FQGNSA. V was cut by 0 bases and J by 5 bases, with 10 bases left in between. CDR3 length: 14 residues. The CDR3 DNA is TGTGCCAGCAGCTTAGCGGGGGCAGGGGAGACCCAGTACTTC. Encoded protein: CASSLAGAGETQYF. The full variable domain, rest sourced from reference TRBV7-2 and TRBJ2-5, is GAGVSQSPSNKVTEKGKDVELRCDPISGHTALYWYRQSLGQGLEFLIYFQGNSAPDKSGLPSDRFSAERTGGSVSTLTIQRTQQEDSAVYLCASSLAGAGETQYFGPGTRLLVL.

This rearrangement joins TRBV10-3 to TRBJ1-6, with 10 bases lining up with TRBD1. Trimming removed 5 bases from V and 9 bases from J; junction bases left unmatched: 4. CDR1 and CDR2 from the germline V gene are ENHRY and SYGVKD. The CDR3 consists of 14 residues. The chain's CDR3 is CAISQGTGVSPLHF. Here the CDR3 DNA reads TGTGCCATCAGTCAAGGGACAGGGGTTTCACCCCTCCACTTT.

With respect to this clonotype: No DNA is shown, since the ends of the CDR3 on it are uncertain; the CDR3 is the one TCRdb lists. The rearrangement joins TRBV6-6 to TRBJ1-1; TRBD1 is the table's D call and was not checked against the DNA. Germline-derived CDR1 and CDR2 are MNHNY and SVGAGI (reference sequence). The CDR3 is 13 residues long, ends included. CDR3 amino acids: CASRFGPGTEAFF.

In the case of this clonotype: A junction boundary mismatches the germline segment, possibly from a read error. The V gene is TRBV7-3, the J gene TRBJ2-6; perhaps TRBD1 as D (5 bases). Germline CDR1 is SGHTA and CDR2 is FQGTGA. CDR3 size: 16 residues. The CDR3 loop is CASSLTGNSGANVLTF. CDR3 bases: TGTGCCAGCAGCTTAACAGGCAACTCTGGGGCCAACGTTCTGACTTTC.

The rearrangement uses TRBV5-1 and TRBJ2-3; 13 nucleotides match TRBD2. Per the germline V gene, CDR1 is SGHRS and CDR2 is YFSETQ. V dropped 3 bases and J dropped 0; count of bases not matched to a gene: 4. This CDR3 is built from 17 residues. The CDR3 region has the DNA TGCGCCAGCAGCTCGACTAGCGGGGGGTTCAGCACAGATACGCAGTATTTT. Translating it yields CASSSTSGGFSTDTQYF.

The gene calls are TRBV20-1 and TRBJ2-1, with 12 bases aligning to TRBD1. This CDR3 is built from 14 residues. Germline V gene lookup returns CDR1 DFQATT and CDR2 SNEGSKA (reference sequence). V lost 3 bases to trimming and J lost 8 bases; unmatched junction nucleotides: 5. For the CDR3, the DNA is TGCAGTGCTAGTAGGGACAGGGGGCCGGATGAGCAGTTCTTC. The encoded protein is CSASRDRGPDEQFF.

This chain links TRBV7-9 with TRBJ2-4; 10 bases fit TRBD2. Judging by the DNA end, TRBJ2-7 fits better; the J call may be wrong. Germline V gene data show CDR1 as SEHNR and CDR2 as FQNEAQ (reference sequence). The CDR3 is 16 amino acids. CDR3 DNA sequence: TGTGCCAGCAGCTTAAAAGCTAGCGGGAGATCAAACGAGCAGTACTTC. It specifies CASSLKASGRSNEQYF.

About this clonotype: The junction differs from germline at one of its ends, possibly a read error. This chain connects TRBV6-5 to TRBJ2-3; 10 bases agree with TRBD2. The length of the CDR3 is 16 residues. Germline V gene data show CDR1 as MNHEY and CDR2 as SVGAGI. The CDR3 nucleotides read TGTGCCAGCGGTTACCTGGTAGCGGGAGGCTCAGATACGCAGTATTTT. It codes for CASGYLVAGGSDTQYF.

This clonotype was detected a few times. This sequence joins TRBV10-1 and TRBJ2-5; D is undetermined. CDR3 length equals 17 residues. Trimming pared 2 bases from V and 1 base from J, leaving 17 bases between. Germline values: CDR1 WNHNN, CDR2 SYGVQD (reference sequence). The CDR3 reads CASSEGQLAHVQETQYF. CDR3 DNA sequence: TGCGCCAGCAGTGAGGGTCAACTCGCCCATGTCCAAGAGACCCAGTACTTC.

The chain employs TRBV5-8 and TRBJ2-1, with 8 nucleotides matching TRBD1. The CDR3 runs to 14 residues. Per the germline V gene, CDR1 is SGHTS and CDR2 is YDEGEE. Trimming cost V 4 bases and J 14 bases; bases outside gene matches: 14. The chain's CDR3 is CASSRGTGMRSEFF. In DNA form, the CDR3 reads TGTGCCAGCAGCAGGGGGACAGGTATGAGGAGTGAGTTCTTC.

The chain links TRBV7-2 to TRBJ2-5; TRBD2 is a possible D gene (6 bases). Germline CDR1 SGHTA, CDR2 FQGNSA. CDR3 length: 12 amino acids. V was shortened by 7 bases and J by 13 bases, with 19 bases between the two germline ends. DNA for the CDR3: TGTGCCAGCAACGGTCGTGTTGGGGGGATGTACTTC. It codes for CASNGRVGGMYF.

The DNA of the CDR3 is TGTGCCAGCAGCCTGGGGTCTGGACGAGTCGCAGAGACCCAGTACTTC. Its translation is CASSLGSGRVAETQYF. The chain employs TRBV11-2 and TRBJ2-4, with D uncertain. TRBJ2-5 matches the DNA end more closely, so the J call is doubtful. The CDR3 runs to 16 residues. Germline V gene sequence: CDR1 SGHAT, CDR2 FQNNGV.

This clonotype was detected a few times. The CDR3 nucleotides are TGCGCCAGCAGCTTTTGGGGGGACGCTAGCTCTGGGGCCAACGTCCTGACTTTC. Its translation is CASSFWGDASSGANVLTF. The chain couples TRBV5-1 to TRBJ2-6, with D possibly TRBD2 on 6 matching bases. The germline gives CDR1 SGHRS, CDR2 YFSETQ. This CDR3 has 18 residues. With 2 bases removed from V and 0 bases from J, the gap between germline ends came to 15 bases.

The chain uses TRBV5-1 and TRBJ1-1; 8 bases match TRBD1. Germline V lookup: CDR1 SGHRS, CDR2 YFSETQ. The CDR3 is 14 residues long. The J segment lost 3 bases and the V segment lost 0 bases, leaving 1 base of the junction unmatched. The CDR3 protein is CASSLEDRDTEAFF. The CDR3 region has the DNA TGCGCCAGCAGCTTGGAGGACAGGGACACTGAAGCTTTCTTT.